This TCR beta chain was recovered during a study of blood T cell repertoires in COVID-19. About the study: The analysed material was cDNA or gDNA that came from T cells, B-cell-depleted T cells, or PBMCs.

This table comes from immunoSEQ multiplex PCR, and its TCRdb copy is limited to in-frame clones, with some not included. The data contain over 70,000 clones, about four fifths of them seen just once; the ten biggest clones take up 4.1%. Germline loops: CDR1 KGHSH, CDR2 LQKENI. Losses at the gene ends were 0 bases for V and 8 bases for J; bases not matched to a gene: 18. This CDR3 comprises 18 residues. The source is a woman aged 55-69 years with acute or convalescent COVID-19. This chain connects TRBV18 to TRBJ1-2; the match to TRBD1 covers 7 bases. The sequencing input was peripheral blood. In DNA, the CDR3 is TGTGCCAGCTCACCACCAAAGGGCGGGACAGCGCGAATGGGGGGCTACACCTTC. It codes for CASSPPKGGTARMGGYTF.